Included here is one T cell receptor (beta chain) sequence, with context. Antigen: not known. Only in-frame clones appear in the TCRdb table, and some are missing; sequencing was by immunoSEQ multiplex PCR. The sample contains some 130,000 clones, approximately 91% of which appear only once. This specimen belongs to a study of T cell responses to AZD1222 COVID-19 vaccine. Study-level results: Targeting of unmutated variant regions was reportedly seen in nearly half of spike-specific TCRs. A mostly white British donor set with more females was recruited, and clonal diversity was possibly underestimated.

The sequence was collected from an adult in good health. The sample in question was peripheral blood, obtained on day 0 of AZD1222 vaccination.

The CDR3 region has the DNA TGTGCCAGCAGCTTACCGAACACCGGGGAGCTGTTTTTT. Its protein product is CASSLPNTGELFF. The chain is built from TRBV7-8 and TRBJ2-2; no firm D call. There are 13 residues in the CDR3. V lost 2 bases and J lost 0, with 1 base in between. Germline CDR1 reads SGHVS; CDR2 reads FQNEAQ. The whole variable domain, filled in from reference TRBV7-8 and TRBJ2-2, reads GAGVSQSPRYKVAKRGQDVALRCDPISGHVSLFWYQQALGQGPEFLTYFQNEAQLDKSGLPSDRFFAERPEGSVSTLKIQRTQQEDSAVYLCASSLPNTGELFFGEGSRLTVL.